This TCR beta chain was found in a study of CD8 T cells in ankylosing spondylitis. Study-level findings and limits: A TCR beta motif made of fewer than ten highly homologous variants seemed typical of ankylosing spondylitis blood. Peripheral blood held disease-linked clones only at relatively low frequency, and these were CD8+. Matched ankylosing spondylitis synovial fluid reportedly contained a significantly enriched population of disease-linked clones.

Germline assignment: CDR1 SEHNR and CDR2 FQNEAQ (reference sequence). This CDR3 comprises 15 residues. Quantitative 5'-RACE with molecular barcodes was used to make the TCR beta libraries. MiXCR, applied by TCRdb to the 5' RACE reads, yields one record per CDR3 protein. Altogether about 360,000 distinct CDR3 sequences are present, 20% to 25% being singletons, with the ten largest covering roughly 14%. This clonotype was found a few times. The antigen remains undetermined. The junction and the germline gene differ at one end; a read error may be behind it. The TCR originated in a male donor with ankylosing spondylitis or in good health (not recorded which). The sequenced sample was blood, either unsorted or a sorted T cell fraction (not recorded which). The V gene is TRBV7-9, the J gene TRBJ2-5, with TRBD2 as a possible D gene (5 bases). CDR3 protein: CASSRTRTGGEAQYF. The CDR3 DNA is TGTGCCAGCAGCCGTACTAGGACTGGCGGAGAGGCCCAGTACTTC.